The rows below give T cell receptor beta chains drawn from one sample of a study of blood T cell repertoires in COVID-19. TCRdb's copy holds only in-frame clones and misses some; the assay was immunoSEQ multiplex PCR. The table has about 270,000 clones, 88% seen once. Sequencing was carried out using PBMCs or T cells enriched from blood (not recorded which). The receptors here all came from a woman aged 50 to 60 who had recovered from COVID-19. Both conserved end residues are part of each CDR3.

>TRBJ1-5|TRBV28
CASSFQINQPQHF
>TRBJ2-3|TRBV13
CASSLSGQGPGGLGDTQYF
>TRBJ1-1|TRBV6-2/TRBV6-3
CASSYSTSRGNTEAFF
>TRBJ1-2|TRBV6-4
CASSDYYGRYGYTF
>TRBJ2-2|TRBV7-3
CASSLISDTGELFF
>TRBJ1-6|TRBV30
CAWTGQYNSPLHF
>TRBJ2-7|TRBV9
CASSVTAGTSGTEQYF
>TRBJ1-4|TRBV6-1
CASSEARASRTNEKLFF
>TRBJ1-2|TRBV6-5
CASRQGQGQGYTF
>TRBJ2-1|TRBV7-2
CASSHDNRVNEQFF
>TRBJ1-1|TRBV29-1
CSVLSTVEAFF
>TRBJ2-7|TRBV2
CASSVENDSYEQYF
>TRBJ1-4|TRBV30
CAWSVRVINEKLFF
>TRBJ1-6|TRBV5-1
CASSSSINSPLHF
>TRBJ2-1|TRBV10-3
CAISGSGNYNEQFF
>TRBJ1-5|TRBV18
CASSPQGVGPNQPQHF
>TRBJ1-2|TRBV28
CASSFAALDGYTF
>TRBJ1-4|TRBV4-3
CASSQAPSGGVTNEKLFF
>TRBJ1-2|TRBV30
CAWSVPGGGYGYTF
>TRBJ2-7|TRBV25-1
CASSDSLAGGESYEQYF
>TRBJ2-3|TRBV7-3
CASSPGGAGVTNTQYF
>TRBJ2-3|TRBV5-6
CASSLAAAASTDTQYF
>TRBJ2-7|TRBV7-9
CASSLRLGPWEQYF
>TRBJ2-5|TRBV5-6
CASSLRGNQGETQYF
>TRBJ1-4|TRBV4-3
CASSQGVRAGEKLFF
>TRBJ1-1|TRBV18
CASSPQGVVTEAFF
>TRBJ2-5|TRBV11-1
CASSLGWGVGETQYF
>TRBJ2-1|TRBV7-6
CASSPPGTQASYNEQFF
>TRBJ2-3|TRBV6-5
CASSRGMTDTQYF
>TRBJ1-3|TRBV11-3
CASSLGSGNTIYF
>TRBJ1-1|TRBV15
CATSRYTGPLNTEAFF
>TRBJ2-5|TRBV28
CASRRPTGGVETQYF
>TRBJ2-7|TRBV21-1
CASCGYGTGGLPPYEQYF
>TRBJ2-7|TRBV10-3
CAISESERISYEQYF
>TRBJ2-2|TRBV7-9
CASSLDSNTGELFF
>TRBJ2-7|TRBV5-1
CASSLDRTGGEQYF
>TRBJ2-1|TRBV11-2
CASSLVASGRRSYEQFF
>TRBJ2-3|TRBV5-1
CASSLVALDTQYF
>TRBJ1-6|TRBV27
CASSSETQGQNSPLHF
>TRBJ2-7|TRBV25-1
CASTRGQGTYEQYF
>TRBJ1-1|TRBV29-1
CSVVRGPTEAFF
>TRBJ2-5|TRBV7-8
CASSRDRGSHQETQYF
>TRBJ1-1|TRBV7-2
CASSFSQNTEAFF
>TRBJ2-6|TRBV9
CASGEPSGANVLTF
>TRBJ2-7|TRBV7-6
CASSHTSGSSYEQYF
>TRBJ2-5|TRBV3-1/TRBV3-2
CASSSTSGSQTQYF
>TRBJ2-5|TRBV7-9
CASSENRLAQETQYF
>TRBJ2-7|TRBV29-1
CSVETVGTEAYEQYF
>TRBJ2-7|TRBV10-3
CAISDPSGSSYEQYF
>TRBJ2-3|TRBV7-2
CASSPQGTTADTQYF